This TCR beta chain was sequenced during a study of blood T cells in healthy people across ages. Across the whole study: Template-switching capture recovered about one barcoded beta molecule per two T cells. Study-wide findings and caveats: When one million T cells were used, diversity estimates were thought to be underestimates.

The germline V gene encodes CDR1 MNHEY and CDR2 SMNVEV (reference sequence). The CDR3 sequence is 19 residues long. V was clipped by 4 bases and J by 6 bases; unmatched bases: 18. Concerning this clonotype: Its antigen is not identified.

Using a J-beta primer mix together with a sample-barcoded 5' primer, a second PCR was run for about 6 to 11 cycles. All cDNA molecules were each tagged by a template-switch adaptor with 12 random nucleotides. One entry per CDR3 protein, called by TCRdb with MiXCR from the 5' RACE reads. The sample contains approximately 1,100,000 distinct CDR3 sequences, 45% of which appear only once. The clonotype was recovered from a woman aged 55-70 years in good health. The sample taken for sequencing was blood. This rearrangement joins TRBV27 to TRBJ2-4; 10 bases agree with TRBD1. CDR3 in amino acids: CASSSGTGDGGSSGNIQYF. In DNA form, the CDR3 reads TGTGCCAGCAGTTCCGGGACAGGGGACGGGGGGTCCTCCGGAAACATTCAGTACTTC.